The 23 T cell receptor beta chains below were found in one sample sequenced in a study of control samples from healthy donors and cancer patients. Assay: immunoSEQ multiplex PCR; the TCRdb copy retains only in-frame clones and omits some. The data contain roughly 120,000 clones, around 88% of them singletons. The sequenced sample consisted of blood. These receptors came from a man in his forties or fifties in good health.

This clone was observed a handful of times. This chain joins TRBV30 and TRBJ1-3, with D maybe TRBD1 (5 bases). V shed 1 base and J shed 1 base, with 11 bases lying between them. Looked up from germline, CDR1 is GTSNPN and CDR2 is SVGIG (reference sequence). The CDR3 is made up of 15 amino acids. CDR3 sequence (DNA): TGTGCCTGGAGTGGGTTGGAGGGGTCTGGAAACACCATATATTTT. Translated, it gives CAWSGLEGSGNTIYF. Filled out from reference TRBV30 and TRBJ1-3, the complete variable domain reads SQTIHQWPATLVQPVGSPLSLECTVEGTSNPNLYWYRQAAGRGLQLLFYSVGIGQISSEVPQNLSASRPQDRQFILSSKKLLLSDSGFYLCAWSGLEGSGNTIYFGEGSWLTVV.

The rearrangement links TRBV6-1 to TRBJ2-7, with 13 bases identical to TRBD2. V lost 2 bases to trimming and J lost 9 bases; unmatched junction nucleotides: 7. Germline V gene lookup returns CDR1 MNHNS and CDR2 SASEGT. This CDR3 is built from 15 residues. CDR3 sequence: CASSEPRTSGGGQYF. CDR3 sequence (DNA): TGTGCCAGCAGTGAACCCCGGACTAGCGGGGGAGGGCAGTACTTC.

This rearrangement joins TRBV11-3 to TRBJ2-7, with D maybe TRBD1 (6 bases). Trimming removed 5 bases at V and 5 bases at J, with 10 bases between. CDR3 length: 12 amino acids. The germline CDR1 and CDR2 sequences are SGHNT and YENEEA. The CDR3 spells CASSRTGNEQYF. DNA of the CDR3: TGTGCCAGCAGCCGAACAGGGAACGAGCAGTACTTC.

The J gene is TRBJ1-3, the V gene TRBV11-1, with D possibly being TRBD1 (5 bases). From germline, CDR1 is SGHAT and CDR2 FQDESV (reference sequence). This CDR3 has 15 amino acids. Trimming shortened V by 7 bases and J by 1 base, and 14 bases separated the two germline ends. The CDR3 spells CASTPQGYSGNTIYF. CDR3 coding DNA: TGTGCCAGCACCCCGCAGGGCTATTCTGGAAACACCATATATTTT. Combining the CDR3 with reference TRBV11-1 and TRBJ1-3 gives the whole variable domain EAEVAQSPRYKITEKSQAVAFWCDPISGHATLYWYRQILGQGPELLVQFQDESVVDDSQLPKDRFSAERLKGVDSTLKIQPAELGDSAMYLCASTPQGYSGNTIYFGEGSWLTVV.

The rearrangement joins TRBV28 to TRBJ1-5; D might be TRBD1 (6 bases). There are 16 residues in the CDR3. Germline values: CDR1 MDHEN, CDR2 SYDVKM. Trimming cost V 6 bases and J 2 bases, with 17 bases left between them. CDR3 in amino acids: CASSSRGIFGNQPQHF. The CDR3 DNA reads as TGTGCCAGCAGCAGTAGGGGGATTTTTGGCAATCAGCCCCAGCATTTT.

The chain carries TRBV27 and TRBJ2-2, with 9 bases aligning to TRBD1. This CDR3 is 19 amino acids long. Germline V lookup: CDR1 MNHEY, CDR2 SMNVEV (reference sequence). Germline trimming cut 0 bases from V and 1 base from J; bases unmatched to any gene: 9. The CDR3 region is CASSLSRGRQGGNTGELFF. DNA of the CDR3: TGTGCCAGCAGTTTATCTAGGGGACGACAGGGGGGGAACACCGGGGAGCTGTTTTTT.

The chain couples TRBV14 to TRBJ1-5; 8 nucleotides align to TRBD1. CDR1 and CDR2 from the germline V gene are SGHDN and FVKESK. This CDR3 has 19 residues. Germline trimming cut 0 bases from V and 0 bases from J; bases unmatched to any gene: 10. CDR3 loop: CASSQDEDRAKGSNQPQHF. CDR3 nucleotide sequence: TGTGCCAGCAGCCAAGACGAGGACAGGGCAAAGGGTAGCAATCAGCCCCAGCATTTT.

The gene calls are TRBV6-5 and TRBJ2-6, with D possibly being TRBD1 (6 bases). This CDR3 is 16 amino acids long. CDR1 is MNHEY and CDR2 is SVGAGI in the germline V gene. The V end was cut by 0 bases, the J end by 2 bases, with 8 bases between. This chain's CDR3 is CASSYSGQTGANVLTF. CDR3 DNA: TGTGCCAGCAGTTACTCCGGACAGACTGGGGCCAACGTCCTGACTTTC.

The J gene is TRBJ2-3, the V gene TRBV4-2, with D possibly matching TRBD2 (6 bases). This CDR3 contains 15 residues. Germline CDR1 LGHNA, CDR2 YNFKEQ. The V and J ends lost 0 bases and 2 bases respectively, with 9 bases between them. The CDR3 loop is CASSQDGGDTDTQYF. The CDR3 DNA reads TGTGCCAGCAGCCAAGACGGCGGGGACACAGATACGCAGTATTTT.

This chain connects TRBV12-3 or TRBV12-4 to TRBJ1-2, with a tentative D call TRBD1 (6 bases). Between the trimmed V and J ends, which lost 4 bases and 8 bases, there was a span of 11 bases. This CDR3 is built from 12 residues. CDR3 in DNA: TGTGCCAGCAGTTACAGGGAGTTAGGCTACACCTTC. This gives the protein CASSYRELGYTF.

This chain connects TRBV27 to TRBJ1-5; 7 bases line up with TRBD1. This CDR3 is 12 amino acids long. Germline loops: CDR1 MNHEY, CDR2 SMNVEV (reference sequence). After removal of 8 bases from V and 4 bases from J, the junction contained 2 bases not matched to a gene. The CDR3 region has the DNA TGTGCCAGCGGGACAGTTAATCAGCCCCAGCATTTT. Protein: CASGTVNQPQHF.

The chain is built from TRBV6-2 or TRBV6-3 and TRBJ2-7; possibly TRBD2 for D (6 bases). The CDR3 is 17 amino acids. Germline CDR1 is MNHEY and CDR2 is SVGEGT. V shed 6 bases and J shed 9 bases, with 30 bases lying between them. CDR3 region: CASSLALTGTPSFLQYF. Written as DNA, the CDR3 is TGTGCCAGCAGCCTCGCCTTAACCGGGACTCCATCTTTTTTGCAGTACTTC.

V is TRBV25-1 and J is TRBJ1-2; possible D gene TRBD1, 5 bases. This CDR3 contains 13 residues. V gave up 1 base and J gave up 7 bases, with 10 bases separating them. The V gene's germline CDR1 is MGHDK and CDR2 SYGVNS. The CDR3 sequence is CASSESGGAGYTF. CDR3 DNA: TGTGCCAGCAGTGAATCAGGAGGGGCTGGCTACACCTTC.

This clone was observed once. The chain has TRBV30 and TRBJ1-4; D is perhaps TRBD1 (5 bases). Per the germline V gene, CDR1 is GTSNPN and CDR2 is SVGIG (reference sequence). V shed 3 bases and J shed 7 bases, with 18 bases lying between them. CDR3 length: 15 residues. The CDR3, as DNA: TGTGCCTGGAGATCGGGACCCCAGGTCGGTGAAAAACTGTTTTTT. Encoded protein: CAWRSGPQVGEKLFF.

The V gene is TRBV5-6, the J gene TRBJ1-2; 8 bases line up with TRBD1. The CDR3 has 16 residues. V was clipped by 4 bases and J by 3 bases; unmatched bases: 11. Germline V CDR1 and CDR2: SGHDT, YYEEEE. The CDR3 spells CASSHQRDRSHYGYTF. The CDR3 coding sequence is TGTGCCAGCAGCCATCAACGGGACAGGTCCCACTATGGCTACACCTTC.

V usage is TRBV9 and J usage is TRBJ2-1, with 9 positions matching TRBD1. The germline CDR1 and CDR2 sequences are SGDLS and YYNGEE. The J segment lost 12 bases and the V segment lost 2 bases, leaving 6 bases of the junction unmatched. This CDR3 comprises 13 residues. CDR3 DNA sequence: TGTGCCAGCAGCGTTCTGGACAGGGGACGGCAGTTCTTC. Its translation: CASSVLDRGRQFF. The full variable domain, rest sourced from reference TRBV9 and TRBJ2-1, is DSGVTQTPKHLITATGQRVTLRCSPRSGDLSVYWYQQSLDQGLQFLIQYYNGEERAKGNILERFSAQQFPDLHSELNLSSLELGDSALYFCASSVLDRGRQFFGPGTRLTVL.

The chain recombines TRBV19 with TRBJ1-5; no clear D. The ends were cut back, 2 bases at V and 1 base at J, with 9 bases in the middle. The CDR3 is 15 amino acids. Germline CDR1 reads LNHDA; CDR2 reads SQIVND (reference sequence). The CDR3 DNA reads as TGTGCCAGTAGTATACTGGCTGAGAGCAATCAGCCCCAGCATTTT. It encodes CASSILAESNQPQHF. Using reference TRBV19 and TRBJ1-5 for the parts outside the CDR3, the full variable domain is DGGITQSPKYLFRKEGQNVTLSCEQNLNHDAMYWYRQDPGQGLRLIYYSQIVNDFQKGDIAEGYSVSREKKESFPLTVTSAQKNPTAFYLCASSILAESNQPQHFGDGTRLSIL.

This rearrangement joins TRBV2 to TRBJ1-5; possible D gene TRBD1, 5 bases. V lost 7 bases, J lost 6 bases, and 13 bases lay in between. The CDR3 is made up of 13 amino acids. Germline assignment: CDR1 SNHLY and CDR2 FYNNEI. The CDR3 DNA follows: TGTGCCAGCATGGGGGAGGGCCCTCAGCCCCAGCATTTT. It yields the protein CASMGEGPQPQHF.

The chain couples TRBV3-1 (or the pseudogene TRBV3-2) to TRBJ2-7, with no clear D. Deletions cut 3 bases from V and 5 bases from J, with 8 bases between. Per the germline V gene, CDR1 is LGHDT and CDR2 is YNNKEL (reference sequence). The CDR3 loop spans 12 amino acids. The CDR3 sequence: CASSHLNNEQYF. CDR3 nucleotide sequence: TGTGCCAGCAGCCACTTAAACAACGAGCAGTACTTC.

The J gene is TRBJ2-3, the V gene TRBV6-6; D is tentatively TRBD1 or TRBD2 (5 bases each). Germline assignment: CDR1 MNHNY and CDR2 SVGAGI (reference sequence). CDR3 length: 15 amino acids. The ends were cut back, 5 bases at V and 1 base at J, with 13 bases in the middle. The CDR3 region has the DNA TGTGCCAGCAGTACTGGGACCTTGGGCACAGATACGCAGTATTTT. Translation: CASSTGTLGTDTQYF.

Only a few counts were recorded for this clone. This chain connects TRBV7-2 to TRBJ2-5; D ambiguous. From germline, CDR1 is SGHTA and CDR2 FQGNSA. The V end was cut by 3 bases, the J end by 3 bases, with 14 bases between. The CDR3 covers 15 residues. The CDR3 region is CASSFGSGSEETQYF. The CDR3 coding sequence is TGTGCCAGCAGCTTTGGGTCTGGGTCCGAAGAGACCCAGTACTTC.

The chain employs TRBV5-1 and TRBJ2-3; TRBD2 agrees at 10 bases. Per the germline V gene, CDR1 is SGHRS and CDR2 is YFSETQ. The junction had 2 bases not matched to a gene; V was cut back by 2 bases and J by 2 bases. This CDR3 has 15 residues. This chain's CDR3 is CASSFTSGDTDTQYF. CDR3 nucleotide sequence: TGCGCCAGCAGCTTTACTAGCGGGGACACAGATACGCAGTATTTT.

The CDR3 coding sequence is TGCGCCAGCAGCCAAGGGGGGTCCTACACAGATACGCAGTATTTT. Encoded protein: CASSQGGSYTDTQYF. This chain connects TRBV4-3 to TRBJ2-3, with D possibly called TRBD1 or TRBD2 (5 bases each). The length of the CDR3 is 15 residues. Trimming stripped 1 base from V and 2 bases from J, with 10 bases between. From germline, CDR1 is LGHNA and CDR2 YSLEER.